This is a list of T cell receptor beta chains from one sample in a study of cytomegalovirus exposure and HLA in healthy donors. Using immunoSEQ multiplex PCR, the repertoire was profiled, and TCRdb retains in-frame clones only, with some absent. This repertoire shows about 150,000 clones, roughly 80% found once; its top ten account for about 4.3%. The material sequenced was PBMCs. The receptors were sampled from a woman in her forties in good health and CMV-seropositive. The CDR3 runs from the conserved cysteine through the conserved F or W. D genes are given only for firm matches. Size is stated for part of the rows, as once, few or many counts, or as a class when the clone is expanded.

TRBV28	few	TRBJ1-2	.	CASSFGVDTANGYTF	TGTGCCAGCAGTTTCGGAGTGGACACCGCAAACGGCTACACCTTC
TRBV7-2	.	TRBJ2-5	.	CASSSTGTPQETQYF	TGTGCCAGCAGCTCCACAGGAACCCCCCAAGAGACCCAGTACTTC
TRBV27	.	TRBJ2-1	.	CASSLLRGEGSYNEQFF	TGTGCCAGCAGTTTACTAAGGGGGGAGGGATCGTACAATGAGCAGTTCTTC
TRBV9	.	TRBJ2-3	.	CASSVAQEEITTDTQYF	TGTGCCAGCAGCGTAGCTCAAGAGGAAATTACCACAGATACGCAGTATTTT
TRBV29-1	.	TRBJ2-2	.	CSVWNGRNTGELFF	TGCAGCGTTTGGAACGGGAGGAACACCGGGGAGCTGTTTTTT
TRBV29-1	.	TRBJ2-1	.	CSVVLVVVRAEQFF	TGCAGCGTTGTGTTAGTAGTTGTGAGGGCTGAGCAGTTCTTC
TRBV27	.	TRBJ2-7	.	CASQSPREQYF	TGTGCCAGCCAGTCCCCTCGTGAGCAGTACTTC
TRBV6-6	few	TRBJ2-1	.	CASSYSKGNEQFF	TGTGCCAGCAGTTACTCGAAGGGGAATGAGCAGTTCTTC
TRBV2	.	TRBJ2-3	TRBD1	CASSGQGRFTDTQYF	TGTGCCAGCAGTGGACAGGGAAGGTTTACAGATACGCAGTATTTT
TRBV7-9	.	TRBJ2-2	TRBD1	CAGGTGRRTGELFF	TGTGCCGGTGGGACAGGGAGACGCACCGGGGAGCTGTTTTTT
TRBV7-2	.	TRBJ2-7	.	CASSLESRYEQYF	TGTGCCAGCAGCTTAGAGTCACGGTACGAGCAGTACTTC
TRBV28	.	TRBJ1-1	.	CASSLVGGMNTEAFF	TGTGCCAGCAGCCTAGTGGGGGGGATGAACACTGAAGCTTTCTTT
TRBV25-1	.	TRBJ2-1	.	CASSMATDEQFF	TGTGCCAGCAGTATGGCCACCGATGAGCAGTTCTTC
TRBV5-8	.	TRBJ2-7	.	CASSLTGFDGRRYSEQYF	TGTGCCAGCAGCTTGACAGGGTTCGATGGCCGTCGTTACTCCGAGCAGTACTTC
TRBV19	.	TRBJ2-7	TRBD1	CASSMGDRAMDEQYF	TGTGCCAGTAGTATGGGGGACAGGGCTATGGACGAGCAGTACTTC
TRBV18	.	TRBJ2-3	.	CASSIGRSSTDTQYF	TGTGCCAGCTCAATCGGTCGTTCTAGCACAGATACGCAGTATTTT
TRBV7-9	.	TRBJ2-3	.	CASSPRGGSTDTQYF	TGTGCCAGCAGCCCCCGAGGGGGTAGCACAGATACGCAGTATTTT
TRBV5-1	.	TRBJ1-2	.	CASSFQFTGNYGYTF	TGCGCCAGCAGCTTTCAGTTTACAGGGAACTATGGCTACACCTTC
TRBV5-1	.	TRBJ2-3	.	CASSKSDTQYF	TGCGCCAGCAGCAAGAGTGATACGCAGTATTTT
TRBV6-5	once	TRBJ1-2	.	CASSYQAQNYGYTF	TGTGCCAGCAGTTATCAGGCCCAGAACTATGGCTACACCTTC
TRBV30	.	TRBJ2-1	TRBD2	CAWSPRQGQLAGESRGEQFF	TGTGCCTGGAGTCCCCGACAGGGCCAACTAGCGGGAGAGTCCCGGGGTGAGCAGTTCTTC
TRBV9	.	TRBJ2-7	TRBD1	CASSRHKTGNSYEQYF	TGTGCCAGCAGCAGACATAAGACAGGGAACTCCTACGAGCAGTACTTC
TRBV4-1	.	TRBJ2-7	.	CASSQDPGASYEQYF	TGCGCCAGCAGCCAAGACCCAGGGGCCAGCTACGAGCAGTACTTC
TRBV6-1	.	TRBJ2-7	.	CASNSNRAPYYEQYF	TGTGCCAGCAATTCCAACAGGGCTCCTTACTACGAGCAGTACTTC
TRBV5-1	.	TRBJ1-1	.	CASRGALRAFF	TGCGCCAGCAGGGGGGCTTTGCGAGCTTTCTTT
TRBV4-2	.	TRBJ2-1	.	CASSPASNEQFF	TGTGCCAGCAGCCCAGCTAGCAATGAGCAGTTCTTC
TRBV7-2	.	TRBJ2-4	TRBD2	CASSKGEGLGAKNIQYF	TGTGCCAGCAGCAAAGGGGAGGGATTGGGAGCCAAAAACATTCAGTACTTC
TRBV14	few	TRBJ1-1	.	CASSLASVHYFF	TGTGCCAGCAGTCTCGCTTCAGTACACTACTTCTTT
TRBV5-1	.	TRBJ2-2	TRBD2	CASSPTSGRNTGELFF	TGCGCCAGCAGCCCGACTAGCGGGAGGAACACCGGGGAGCTGTTTTTT
TRBV6-5	.	TRBJ1-3	.	CASSYRGLGNTIYF	TGTGCCAGCAGTTACCGAGGGTTGGGAAACACCATATATTTT
TRBV28	.	TRBJ1-2	TRBD1	CASSLGGQGNGYTF	TGTGCCAGCAGTTTAGGGGGACAGGGTAATGGCTACACCTTC
TRBV7-2	.	TRBJ2-1	TRBD2	CASSGSGGARNEQFF	TGTGCCAGCAGCGGGAGCGGGGGGGCCAGGAATGAGCAGTTCTTC
TRBV6-1	.	TRBJ1-1	.	CASSEVLDTATEAFF	TGTGCCAGCAGTGAAGTATTAGACACCGCCACTGAAGCTTTCTTT
TRBV7-9	.	TRBJ2-5	.	CASRRGMRETQYF	TGTGCCAGCCGCAGAGGGATGCGGGAGACCCAGTACTTC
TRBV6-6	.	TRBJ1-1	.	CASSSLLEGNTEAFF	TGTGCCAGCAGTTCCCTTTTAGAGGGGAACACTGAAGCTTTCTTT
TRBV18	.	TRBJ2-1	.	CASSPNKIQQFF	TGTGCCAGCTCACCTAACAAAATCCAGCAGTTCTTC
TRBV5-8	.	TRBJ2-3	TRBD2	CASIIAGADTQYF	TGTGCCAGCATAATAGCGGGGGCAGATACGCAGTATTTT
TRBV13	.	TRBJ2-2	TRBD2	CASSQEGGSGVNTGELFF	TGTGCCAGCAGCCAGGAGGGGGGTAGCGGGGTAAACACCGGGGAGCTGTTTTTT
TRBV5-6	.	TRBJ1-2	.	CASSLVKGGYYGYTF	TGTGCCAGCAGCTTGGTAAAGGGCGGGTACTATGGCTACACCTTC
TRBV5-6	.	TRBJ1-5	.	CASSSYREGRNQPQHF	TGTGCCAGCAGCTCCTACAGGGAGGGACGCAATCAGCCCCAGCATTTT
TRBV7-9	.	TRBJ1-1	.	CSSSLAGGSTEAFF	TGTTCCAGCAGCTTAGCGGGGGGGAGCACTGAAGCTTTCTTT
TRBV28	.	TRBJ1-2	.	CASSLWGAGGGYTF	TGTGCCAGCAGTTTATGGGGGGCCGGCGGGGGCTACACCTTC
TRBV5-4	.	TRBJ1-5	TRBD1	CASSFRGGGNQPQHF	TGTGCCAGCAGCTTTCGAGGGGGCGGCAATCAGCCCCAGCATTTT
TRBV28	.	TRBJ2-7	TRBD2	CASSFWTSGRHSSYEQYF	TGTGCCAGCAGTTTCTGGACTAGCGGGAGGCACAGCTCCTACGAGCAGTACTTC
TRBV19	.	TRBJ2-7	TRBD2	CASRTGTTEYEQYF	TGTGCCAGTAGGACCGGGACTACCGAATACGAGCAGTACTTC
TRBV27	.	TRBJ1-1	TRBD1	CASTPQGAWTEAFF	TGTGCCAGCACACCTCAGGGGGCATGGACTGAAGCTTTCTTT
TRBV27	.	TRBJ2-7	.	CASSWAPGVYEQYF	TGTGCCAGCAGTTGGGCCCCAGGGGTCTACGAGCAGTACTTC
TRBV9	once	TRBJ2-7	.	CASSVAQGYEQYF	TGTGCCAGCAGCGTAGCTCAGGGGTACGAGCAGTACTTC
TRBV27	.	TRBJ2-2	TRBD2	CASSLFGGGNTRELFF	TGTGCCAGCAGTTTATTCGGGGGGGGGAACACCAGGGAGCTGTTTTTT
TRBV29-1	.	TRBJ2-7	TRBD2	CSVRTSGMYEQYF	TGCAGCGTTCGGACTAGCGGGATGTACGAGCAGTACTTC
TRBV2	once	TRBJ1-6	TRBD1	CASSVNRGDSPLHF	TGTGCCAGCAGTGTAAACAGGGGAGATTCACCCCTCCACTTT